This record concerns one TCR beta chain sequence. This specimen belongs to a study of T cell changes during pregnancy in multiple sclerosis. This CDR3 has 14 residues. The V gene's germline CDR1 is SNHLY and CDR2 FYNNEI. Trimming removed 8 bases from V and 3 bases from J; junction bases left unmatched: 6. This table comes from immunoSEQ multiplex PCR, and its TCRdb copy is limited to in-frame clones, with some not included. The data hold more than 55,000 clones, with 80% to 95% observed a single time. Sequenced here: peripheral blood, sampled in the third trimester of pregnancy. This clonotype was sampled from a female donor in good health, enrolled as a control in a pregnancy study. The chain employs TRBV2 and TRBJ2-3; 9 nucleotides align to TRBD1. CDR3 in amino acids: CASQSGTGTDTQYF. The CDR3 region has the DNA TGTGCCAGCCAGTCCGGGACAGGGACAGATACGCAGTATTTT.